This entry lists 9 T cell receptor beta chains sequenced from one sample in a study of response to subunit inactivated influenza vaccine. TCRdb called the RT-PCR reads again in MiXCR, with one record for every CDR3 protein. The sample shows around 850,000 distinct CDR3 sequences, around 20% of them seen only once. This material consisted of PBMCs from blood, taken 5 to 6 days after vaccination. These receptors all stem from a man aged 50-59 years who received an inactivated influenza vaccine.

In its sample, this clonotype was seen a few times. The V and J genes are TRBV28 and TRBJ2-5; the match to TRBD1 covers 7 bases. In germline, CDR1 is MDHEN, CDR2 SYDVKM. The V gene end was trimmed by 10 bases and the J gene end by 5 bases; junction bases not matched to a gene: 7. The CDR3 is made up of 12 amino acids. CDR3: CATHRGEETQYF. In DNA form, the CDR3 reads TGTGCCACCCACAGGGGCGAGGAGACCCAGTACTTC.

The V gene is TRBV20-1, the J gene TRBJ2-1, with a tentative D call TRBD1 (5 bases). Germline lookup yields CDR1 DFQATT and CDR2 SNEGSKA (reference sequence). V lost 5 bases and J 6 bases, leaving 14 bases between the germline ends. CDR3 size: 13 residues. Here the CDR3 reads CSAPRTLANEQFF. In nucleotides, the CDR3 is TGCAGTGCTCCCCGGACACTTGCCAATGAGCAGTTCTTC.

This clonotype appeared a few times. The V gene is TRBV5-1, the J gene TRBJ2-1; D tentatively fits TRBD1 or TRBD2 (6 bases each). V was trimmed by 0 bases and J by 5 bases, leaving 24 bases between them. CDR1 is SGHRS, CDR2 YFSETQ, per germline. The CDR3 contains 19 residues. CDR3 sequence reads: CASSLGLTQGRYWDNEQFF. For the CDR3, the DNA is TGCGCCAGCAGCTTGGGCCTTACCCAGGGGAGGTACTGGGACAATGAGCAGTTCTTC.

The CDR3 reads CASSSGGTSGDTQYF. For the CDR3, the DNA is TGTGCCAGCAGTTCAGGGGGGACTAGCGGAGATACGCAGTATTTT. This rearrangement joins TRBV7-9 to TRBJ2-3; TRBD2 matches 11 bases. The J segment lost 5 bases and the V segment lost 6 bases, leaving 7 bases of the junction unmatched. Looked up from germline, CDR1 is SEHNR and CDR2 is FQNEAQ (reference sequence). The CDR3 is made up of 15 amino acids.

V gene TRBV14 combines with J gene TRBJ2-3; TRBD1 agrees at 7 bases. CDR1 and CDR2 (germline): SGHDN, FVKESK. The CDR3 is 15 residues long. V was clipped by 2 bases and J by 0 bases; unmatched bases: 2. As DNA, the CDR3 is TGTGCCAGCAGCCAATGGGACAGAAGCACAGATACGCAGTATTTT. Residues: CASSQWDRSTDTQYF.

This clonotype appeared many times. V and J are TRBV2 and TRBJ1-1; TRBD1 matches at 7 bases. Germline-derived CDR1 and CDR2 are SNHLY and FYNNEI. The ends lost 7 bases at V and 6 bases at J; junction bases unmatched: 8. The CDR3 spans 13 residues. CDR3 residues: CASTSDRASEAFF. In nucleotides, the CDR3 is TGTGCCAGCACTTCCGACAGGGCGTCTGAAGCTTTCTTT.

This sequence joins TRBV5-4 and TRBJ2-3; 12 nucleotides match TRBD2. The CDR3 runs 15 residues. After removal of 6 bases from V and 4 bases from J, the junction contained 6 bases not matched to a gene. CDR1 and CDR2 (germline): SGHNT, YYREEE (reference sequence). The CDR3 nucleotides read TGTGCCAGCACCGTTCGGACTAGCGGGGCAGATACGCAGTATTTT. This encodes CASTVRTSGADTQYF.

This clonotype was observed a few times. This chain joins TRBV18 and TRBJ2-3, with a tentative D call TRBD1 (5 bases). The CDR3 contains 18 residues. The V end was cut by 3 bases, the J end by 1 base, with 20 bases between. Germline values: CDR1 KGHSH, CDR2 LQKENI. The CDR3 region is CASSPPQGNLHGTDTQYF. CDR3 DNA sequence: TGTGCCAGCTCACCCCCGCAGGGTAACCTTCACGGCACAGATACGCAGTATTTT.

The chain combines TRBV7-8 with TRBJ2-5; 11 bases line up with TRBD2. Germline V CDR1 and CDR2: SGHVS, FQNEAQ. The junction had 7 bases not matched to a gene; V was cut back by 5 bases and J by 5 bases. The CDR3 spans 15 residues. The CDR3 nucleotides read TGTGCCAGCAGCGACATAGCGGGAGGGGATGAGACCCAGTACTTC. Its translation: CASSDIAGGDETQYF.